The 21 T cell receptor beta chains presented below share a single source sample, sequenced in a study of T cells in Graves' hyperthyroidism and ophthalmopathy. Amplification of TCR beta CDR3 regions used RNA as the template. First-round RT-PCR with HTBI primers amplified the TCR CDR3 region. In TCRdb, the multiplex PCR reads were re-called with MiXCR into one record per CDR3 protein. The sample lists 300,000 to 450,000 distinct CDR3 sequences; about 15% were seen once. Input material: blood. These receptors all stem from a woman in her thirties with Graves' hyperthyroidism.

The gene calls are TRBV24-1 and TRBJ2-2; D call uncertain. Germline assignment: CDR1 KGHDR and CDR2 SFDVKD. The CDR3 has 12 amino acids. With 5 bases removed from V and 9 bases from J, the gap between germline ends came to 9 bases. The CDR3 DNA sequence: TGTGCCACCAGTGGGCCCCTCCGGGAGCTGTTTTTT. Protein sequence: CATSGPLRELFF.

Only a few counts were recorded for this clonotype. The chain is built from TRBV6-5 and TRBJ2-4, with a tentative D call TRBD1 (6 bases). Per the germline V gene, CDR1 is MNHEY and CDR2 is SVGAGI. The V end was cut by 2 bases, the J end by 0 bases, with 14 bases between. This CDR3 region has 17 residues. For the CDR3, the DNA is TGTGCCAGCAGTTACGGGACAAGGAGCGTAGCCAAAAACATTCAGTACTTC. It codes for CASSYGTRSVAKNIQYF.

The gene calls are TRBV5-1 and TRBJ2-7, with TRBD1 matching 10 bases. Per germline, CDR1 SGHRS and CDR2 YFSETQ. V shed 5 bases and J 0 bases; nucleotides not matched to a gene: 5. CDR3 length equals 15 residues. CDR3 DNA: TGCGCCAGCAGGCTGACAGGGGGCAGCTCCTACGAGCAGTACTTC. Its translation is CASRLTGGSSYEQYF.

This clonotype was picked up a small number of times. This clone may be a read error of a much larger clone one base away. The CDR3 reads CASSLRGFDYTF. The CDR3 DNA reads as TGTGCCAGCAGTTTACGTGGTTTTGACTACACCTTC. The chain couples TRBV28 to TRBJ1-2; D unresolved. The CDR3 loop spans 12 amino acids. V lost 2 bases, J lost 10 bases, and 11 bases lay in between. CDR1 and CDR2 (germline): MDHEN, SYDVKM.

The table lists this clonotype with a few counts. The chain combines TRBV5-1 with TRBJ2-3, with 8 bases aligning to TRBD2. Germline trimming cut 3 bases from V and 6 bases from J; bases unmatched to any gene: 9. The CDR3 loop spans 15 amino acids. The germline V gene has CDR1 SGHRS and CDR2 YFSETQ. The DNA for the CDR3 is TGCGCCAGCAGCTCCCCAGCGGGAGCCACGGATACGCAGTATTTT. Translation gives CASSSPAGATDTQYF.

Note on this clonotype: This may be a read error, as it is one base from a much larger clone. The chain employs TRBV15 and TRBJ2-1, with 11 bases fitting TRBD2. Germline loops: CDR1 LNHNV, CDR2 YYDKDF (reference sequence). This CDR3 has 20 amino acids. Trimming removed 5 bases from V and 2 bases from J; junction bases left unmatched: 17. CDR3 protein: CATSDGRTSGSYSAYNEQFF. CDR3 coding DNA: TGTGCCACCAGCGACGGGAGAACTAGCGGGAGTTACAGTGCCTACAATGAGCAGTTCTTC. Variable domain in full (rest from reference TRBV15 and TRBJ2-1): DAMVIQNPRYQVTQFGKPVTLSCSQTLNHNVMYWYQQKSSQAPKLLFHYYDKDFNNEADTPDNFQSRRPNTSFCFLDIRSPGLGDTAMYLCATSDGRTSGSYSAYNEQFFGPGTRLTVL.

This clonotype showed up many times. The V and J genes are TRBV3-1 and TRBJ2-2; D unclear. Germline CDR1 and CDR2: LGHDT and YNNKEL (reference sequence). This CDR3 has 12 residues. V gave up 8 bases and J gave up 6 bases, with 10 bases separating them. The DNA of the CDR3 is TGTGCCAGCGGTCGGTATTCCGGGGAGCTGTTTTTT. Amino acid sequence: CASGRYSGELFF.

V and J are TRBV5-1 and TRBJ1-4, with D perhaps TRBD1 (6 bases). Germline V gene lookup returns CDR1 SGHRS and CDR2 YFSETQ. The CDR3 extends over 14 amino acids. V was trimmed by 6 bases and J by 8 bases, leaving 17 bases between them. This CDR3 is CASKTGQGGEKLFF. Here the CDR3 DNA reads TGCGCCAGCAAAACGGGACAAGGAGGCGAAAAACTGTTTTTT. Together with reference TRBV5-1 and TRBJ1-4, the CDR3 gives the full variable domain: KAGVTQTPRYLIKTRGQQVTLSCSPISGHRSVSWYQQTPGQGLQFLFEYFSETQRNKGNFPGRFSGRQFSNSRSEMNVSTLELGDSALYLCASKTGQGGEKLFFGSGTQLSVL.

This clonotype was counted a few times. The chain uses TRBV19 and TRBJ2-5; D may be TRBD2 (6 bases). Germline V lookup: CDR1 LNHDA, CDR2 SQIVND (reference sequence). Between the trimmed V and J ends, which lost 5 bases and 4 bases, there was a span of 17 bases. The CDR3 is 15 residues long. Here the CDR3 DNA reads TGTGCCAGTAGTCTCAATTACGGGGGTCGAGAGACCCAGTACTTC. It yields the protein CASSLNYGGRETQYF.

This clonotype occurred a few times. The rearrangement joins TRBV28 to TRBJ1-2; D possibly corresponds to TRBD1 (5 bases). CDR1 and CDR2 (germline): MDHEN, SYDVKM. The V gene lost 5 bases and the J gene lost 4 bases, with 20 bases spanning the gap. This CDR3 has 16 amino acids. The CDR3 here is CASSPRPGGLIYGYTF. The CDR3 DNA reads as TGTGCCAGCAGTCCCCGTCCCGGGGGGTTAATCTATGGCTACACCTTC.

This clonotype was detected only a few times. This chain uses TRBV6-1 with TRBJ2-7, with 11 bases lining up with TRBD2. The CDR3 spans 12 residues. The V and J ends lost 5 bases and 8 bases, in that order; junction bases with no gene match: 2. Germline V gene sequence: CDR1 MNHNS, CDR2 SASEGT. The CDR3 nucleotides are TGTGCCAGCAGTCAGACTAGCGGGAAGCAGTACTTC. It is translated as CASSQTSGKQYF.

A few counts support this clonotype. CDR3 coding DNA: TGTGCCACCTCCCCAAACACCGGGGAGCTGTTTTTT. Encoded protein: CATSPNTGELFF. The rearrangement joins TRBV2 to TRBJ2-2; D not certain. The CDR3 loop spans 12 amino acids. Trimming removed 10 bases from V and 2 bases from J, with 8 bases in between. CDR1 is SNHLY, CDR2 FYNNEI, per germline.

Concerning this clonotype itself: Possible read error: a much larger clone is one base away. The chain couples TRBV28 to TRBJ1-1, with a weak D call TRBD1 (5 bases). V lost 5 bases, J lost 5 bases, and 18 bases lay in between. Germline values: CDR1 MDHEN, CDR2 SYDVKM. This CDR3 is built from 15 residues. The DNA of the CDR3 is TGTGCCAGCAGTGAACTTGGGGGGGTAAGGACTGAAGCTTTCTTT. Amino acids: CASSELGGVRTEAFF.

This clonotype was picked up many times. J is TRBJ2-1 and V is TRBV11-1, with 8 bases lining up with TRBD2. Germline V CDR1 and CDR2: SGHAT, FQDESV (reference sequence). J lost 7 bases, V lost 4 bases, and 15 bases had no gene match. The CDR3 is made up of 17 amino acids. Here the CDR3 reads CASSSTRGGRRGNEQFF. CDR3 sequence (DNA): TGTGCCAGCAGCTCCACCAGAGGCGGGAGGCGCGGGAATGAGCAGTTCTTC.

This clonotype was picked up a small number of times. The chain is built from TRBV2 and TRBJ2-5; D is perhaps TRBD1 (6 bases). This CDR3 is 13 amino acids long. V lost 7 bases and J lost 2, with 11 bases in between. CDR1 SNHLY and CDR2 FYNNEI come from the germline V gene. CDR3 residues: CASNGQPQETQYF. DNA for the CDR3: TGTGCCAGCAATGGACAGCCTCAAGAGACCCAGTACTTC.

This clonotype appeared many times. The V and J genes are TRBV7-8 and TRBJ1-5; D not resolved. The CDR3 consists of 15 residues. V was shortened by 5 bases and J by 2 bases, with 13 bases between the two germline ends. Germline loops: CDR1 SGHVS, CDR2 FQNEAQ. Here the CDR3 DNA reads TGTGCCAGCAGCCCGGCAGGAAATGGCAATCAGCCCCAGCATTTT. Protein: CASSPAGNGNQPQHF.

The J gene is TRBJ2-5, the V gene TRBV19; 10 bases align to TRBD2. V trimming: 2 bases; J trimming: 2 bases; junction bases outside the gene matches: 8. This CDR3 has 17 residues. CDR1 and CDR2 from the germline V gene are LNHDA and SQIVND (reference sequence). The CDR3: CASSIFYPSGSQETQYF. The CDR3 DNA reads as TGTGCCAGTAGTATATTTTATCCTAGCGGGAGTCAAGAGACCCAGTACTTC.

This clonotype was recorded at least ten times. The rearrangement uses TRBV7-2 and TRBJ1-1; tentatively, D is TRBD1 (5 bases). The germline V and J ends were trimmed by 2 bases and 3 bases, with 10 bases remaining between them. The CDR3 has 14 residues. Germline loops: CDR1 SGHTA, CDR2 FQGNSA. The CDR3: CASSLPQGYTEAFF. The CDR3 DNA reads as TGTGCCAGCAGCTTACCCCAGGGTTACACTGAAGCTTTCTTT.

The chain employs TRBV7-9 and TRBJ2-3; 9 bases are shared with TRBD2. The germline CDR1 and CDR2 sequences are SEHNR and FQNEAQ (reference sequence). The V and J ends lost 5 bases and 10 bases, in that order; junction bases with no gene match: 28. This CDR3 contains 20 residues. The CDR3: CASSKSFKGTSPAEVGSQYF. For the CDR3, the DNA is TGTGCCAGCAGCAAGTCGTTTAAAGGGACTAGCCCCGCAGAAGTAGGTTCGCAGTATTTT.

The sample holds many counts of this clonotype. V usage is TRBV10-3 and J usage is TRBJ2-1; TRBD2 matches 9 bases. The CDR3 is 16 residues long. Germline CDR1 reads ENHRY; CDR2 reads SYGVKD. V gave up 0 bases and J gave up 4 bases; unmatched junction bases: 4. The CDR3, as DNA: TGTGCCATCAGTGAGTCCAGGACTAGCGTTTACAATGAGCAGTTCTTC. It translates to CAISESRTSVYNEQFF.

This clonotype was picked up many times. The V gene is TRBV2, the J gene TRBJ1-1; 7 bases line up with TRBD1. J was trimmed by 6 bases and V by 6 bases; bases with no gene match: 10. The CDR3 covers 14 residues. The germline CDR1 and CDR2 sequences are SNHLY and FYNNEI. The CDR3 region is CASSLIGTAPEAFF. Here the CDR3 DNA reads TGTGCCAGCAGCCTCATCGGGACAGCACCTGAAGCTTTCTTT.